This entry describes one T cell receptor (beta chain). What it binds is unknown. This specimen belongs to a study of Ad26.COV2.S vaccination and SARS-CoV-2 variants. Stated treatment: about 20 received Ad26.COV2.S at low or high dose, single or two shots; a few received placebo; per-sample allocation not given. After the first vaccine or placebo injection, samples were drawn on day 63. Only in-frame clones appear in the TCRdb table, and some are missing; sequencing was by immunoSEQ multiplex PCR. This sample yields around 400,000 clones, of which about 91% are seen a single time; under 2% belongs to the top ten. The V gene's germline CDR1 is SGHDN and CDR2 FVKESK. The CDR3 covers 18 residues. The junction had 11 bases not matched to a gene; V was cut back by 1 base and J by 4 bases. General study findings and limits: Spike-specific TCR breadth ran higher among vaccine recipients than placebo recipients.

Sequences were derived from peripheral blood, sampled in a trial of Ad26.COV2.S vaccine versus placebo. The chain couples TRBV14 to TRBJ2-2, with 8 nucleotides matching TRBD2. This clonotype was sampled from a person aged 18-65 years who received the Ad26.COV2.S COVID-19 vaccine or a placebo. In DNA form, the CDR3 reads TGTGCCAGCAGCCAAGTTGGATTGCGGGAGGCGAGCACCGGGGAGCTGTTTTTT. Encoded protein: CASSQVGLREASTGELFF. Based on the CDR3 plus reference TRBV14 and TRBJ2-2, the full variable domain is EAGVTQFPSHSVIEKGQTVTLRCDPISGHDNLYWYRRVMGKEIKFLLHFVKESKQDESGMPNNRFLAERTGGTYSTLKVQPAELEDSGVYFCASSQVGLREASTGELFFGEGSRLTVL.